Listed here are 18 T cell receptor beta chains from one sample, sequenced in a study of T cell responses to AZD1222 COVID-19 vaccine. This table comes from immunoSEQ multiplex PCR, and its TCRdb copy is limited to in-frame clones, with some not included. The sample includes about 150,000 clones, around nine tenths seen only once; the top ten take approximately 3.7%. This specimen consisted of peripheral blood, obtained 28 days after the second AZD1222 dose. These receptors all stem from an adult who received the AZD1222 COVID-19 vaccine.

J is TRBJ1-5 and V is TRBV5-8; TRBD1 matches at 7 bases. The CDR3 has 15 amino acids. Per germline, CDR1 SGHTS and CDR2 YDEGEE. The junction had 7 bases not matched to a gene; V was cut back by 2 bases and J by 5 bases. The CDR3 sequence is CASSFGQAVYQPQHF. The CDR3 nucleotides are TGTGCCAGCAGCTTTGGACAGGCGGTATATCAGCCCCAGCATTTT.

The chain carries TRBV9 and TRBJ2-2; D is perhaps TRBD1 or TRBD2 (6 bases each). Germline CDR1 reads SGDLS; CDR2 reads YYNGEE. This CDR3 region has 16 residues. V was clipped by 3 bases and J by 0 bases, with 12 bases between them. DNA for the CDR3: TGTGCCAGCAGCGCCCCCGGGGGCACGAACACCGGGGAGCTGTTTTTT. Its protein is CASSAPGGTNTGELFF.

The rearrangement joins TRBV7-8 to TRBJ2-1; D is perhaps TRBD1 (5 bases). V lost 5 bases and J 5 bases, leaving 10 bases between the germline ends. The CDR3 length is 13 residues. Germline loops: CDR1 SGHVS, CDR2 FQNEAQ. The CDR3: CASSPRTNNEQFF. The CDR3 DNA sequence: TGTGCCAGCAGCCCGCGGACAAACAATGAGCAGTTCTTC.

The gene calls are TRBV9 and TRBJ1-1; unclear D gene. V lost 3 bases to trimming and J lost 0 bases, with 9 bases between them. In germline, CDR1 is SGDLS, CDR2 YYNGEE. This CDR3 contains 14 residues. DNA of the CDR3: TGTGCCAGCAGCGGTGGCTACATGAACACTGAAGCTTTCTTT. Translation: CASSGGYMNTEAFF.

This clone was observed a handful of times. The chain couples TRBV7-3 to TRBJ2-2, with D possibly TRBD1 on 5 matching bases. Germline loops: CDR1 SGHTA, CDR2 FQGTGA. This CDR3 comprises 13 residues. V gave up 5 bases and J gave up 6 bases, with 10 bases separating them. The CDR3 is CASSITGPGELFF. The DNA of the CDR3 is TGTGCCAGCAGCATCACAGGCCCCGGGGAGCTGTTTTTT.

This sequence joins TRBV29-1 and TRBJ2-6; D unclear. V dropped 4 bases and J dropped 0 bases, with 7 bases sitting between them. This CDR3 is 14 amino acids long. Germline lookup yields CDR1 SQVTM and CDR2 ANQGSEA. In DNA, the CDR3 is TGCAGCGTTGGAGGAGCCTCTGGGGCCAACGTCCTGACTTTC. It encodes CSVGGASGANVLTF.

The genes are TRBV10-3 and TRBJ1-1; tentative D call: TRBD1 (5 bases). This CDR3 spans 13 amino acids. Trimming removed 6 bases at V and 5 bases at J, with 13 bases between. In germline, CDR1 is ENHRY, CDR2 SYGVKD. The CDR3 region has the DNA TGTGCCATCAGAGGGACGGAAGGGACTGAAGCTTTCTTT. It codes for CAIRGTEGTEAFF.

This rearrangement joins TRBV6-2 or TRBV6-3 to TRBJ1-2, with 9 bases fitting TRBD1. This CDR3 contains 15 residues. CDR1 is MNHEY and CDR2 is SVGEGT in the germline V gene. V gave up 4 bases and J gave up 6 bases; unmatched junction bases: 9. The CDR3: CASSSFSGTGHGYTF. In DNA form, the CDR3 reads TGTGCCAGCAGTTCGTTCTCCGGGACAGGGCATGGCTACACCTTC.

The chain employs TRBV10-3 and TRBJ2-7, with 8 bases fitting TRBD1. The CDR3 loop spans 12 amino acids. Trimming took 11 bases from V and 7 from J; bases not matched to a gene: 10. Germline CDR1 is ENHRY and CDR2 is SYGVKD. The CDR3 region is CAAQNRGEEQYF. The CDR3 DNA reads as TGTGCCGCCCAAAACAGGGGGGAAGAGCAGTACTTC.

This sequence joins TRBV6-5 and TRBJ2-7, with TRBD1 as a possible D gene (5 bases). This CDR3 is built from 12 residues. The germline V gene has CDR1 MNHEY and CDR2 SVGAGI. With 8 bases removed from V and 0 bases from J, the gap between germline ends came to 8 bases. CDR3 in DNA: TGTGCCAGCTCCGACAGCTCCTACGAGCAGTACTTC. It yields the protein CASSDSSYEQYF.

V is TRBV12-5 and J is TRBJ2-3, with 8 positions matching TRBD1. V shed 0 bases, J shed 3 bases, and the junction held 8 bases outside the gene matches. The CDR3 has 17 amino acids. Germline CDR1 and CDR2: LGHNT and FRNRAP. CDR3 region: CASGLVLGQGMTDTQYF. The CDR3 DNA reads as TGTGCTAGTGGTTTGGTATTAGGACAGGGAATGACAGATACGCAGTATTTT.

This clone showed up just a few times. The V and J genes are TRBV13 and TRBJ1-6; 9 nucleotides match TRBD1. The CDR3 runs to 19 residues. Losses at the gene ends were 2 bases for V and 9 bases for J; bases not matched to a gene: 17. Germline V gene data show CDR1 as PRHDT and CDR2 as FYEKMQ (reference sequence). The CDR3 region has the DNA TGTGCCAGCAGCTTAAGGGTCGGGACAGGGAATTCACTGAGTTCACCCCTCCACTTT. Residues: CASSLRVGTGNSLSSPLHF.

This chain uses TRBV6-5 with TRBJ1-1, with 7 bases identical to TRBD1. The J segment lost 5 bases and the V segment lost 10 bases, leaving 10 bases of the junction unmatched. The CDR3 is 13 amino acids. Germline assignment: CDR1 MNHEY and CDR2 SVGAGI. The CDR3 DNA sequence: TGTGCCACCAGGGCGACAGGGAATACTGAAGCTTTCTTT. Its protein is CATRATGNTEAFF.

On this clone: The same CDR3 is also encoded by other DNA sequences in this sample. The rearrangement links TRBV18 to TRBJ2-1; D is possibly TRBD2 (6 bases). Germline V gene lookup returns CDR1 KGHSH and CDR2 LQKENI. The CDR3 is made up of 14 amino acids. V was pared by 2 bases and J by 3 bases, with 8 bases between. The CDR3 DNA sequence: TGTGCCAGCTCACCATCCGGGAGCTACAATGAGCAGTTCTTC. Residues: CASSPSGSYNEQFF.

This chain joins TRBV11-2 and TRBJ2-1, with unresolved D. Germline V lookup: CDR1 SGHAT, CDR2 FQNNGV. Trimming shortened V by 2 bases and J by 9 bases, and 5 bases separated the two germline ends. The CDR3 has 11 amino acids. CDR3 region: CASSLLSEQFF. Written as DNA, the CDR3 is TGTGCCAGCAGCTTACTGAGTGAGCAGTTCTTC.

On this clone itself: Other DNA sequences in this specimen translate into the identical CDR3. The chain couples TRBV12-3 or TRBV12-4 to TRBJ1-1; D is uncertain. The CDR3 has 13 amino acids. Trimming pared 3 bases from V and 2 bases from J, leaving 7 bases between. CDR3 coding DNA: TGTGCCAGCAGTTTGCAGTTAAACACTGAAGCTTTCTTT. As protein: CASSLQLNTEAFF.

J is TRBJ1-4 and V is TRBV5-1; tentatively, D is TRBD1 (6 bases). Germline values: CDR1 SGHRS, CDR2 YFSETQ. The CDR3 loop spans 14 amino acids. Trimming took 0 bases from V and 7 from J, leaving 10 bases between them. The CDR3 nucleotides are TGCGCCAGCAGCTTGGAACAGGGAGGTGAAAAACTGTTTTTT. Its translation is CASSLEQGGEKLFF.

A single count supports this clone. The chain uses TRBV29-1 and TRBJ1-1; D unclear. In germline, CDR1 is SQVTM, CDR2 ANQGSEA. The CDR3 is 12 residues long. V lost 0 bases to trimming and J lost 11 bases, with 13 bases between them. The CDR3 DNA reads as TGCAGCGTTGAAGATCGAGGACCGTTGGCTTTCTTT. Encoded protein: CSVEDRGPLAFF.